Listed below are T cell receptor beta chains from one sample, sequenced in a study of low-dose radiotherapy and immunotherapy resistance in tumors. From the reads, TCRdb called clonotypes with MiXCR, one entry per CDR3 protein. Of 40,000 to 65,000 distinct CDR3 sequences listed, 33% were seen once; the top ten hold 8.2%. Sequencing used PBMCs, obtained after low-dose radiotherapy plus immunotherapy. All receptors come from a male donor with rectosigmoid adenocarcinoma. CDR3s include the opening cysteine and the closing phenylalanine or tryptophan.

V gene: TRBV5-1
J gene: TRBJ2-1
CDR3 protein: CASSPSGTAYNEQFF

V gene: TRBV28
J gene: TRBJ2-7
CDR3 protein: CASSLNNRPYEQYF

V gene: TRBV23-1
J gene: TRBJ2-5
CDR3 protein: CASSDWAGREETQYF

V gene: TRBV5-1
J gene: TRBJ2-7
CDR3 protein: CASSHPGLASYEQYF

V gene: TRBV5-6
J gene: TRBJ2-7
CDR3 protein: CASSITGTSRSYEQYF

V gene: TRBV10-3
J gene: TRBJ1-1
CDR3 protein: CAISESTPPEAFF

V gene: TRBV6-2/TRBV6-3
J gene: TRBJ2-3
CDR3 protein: CASSYSTGDTDTQYF

V gene: TRBV2
J gene: TRBJ2-2
CDR3 protein: CASNTGTANTGELFF

V gene: TRBV28
J gene: TRBJ2-7
CDR3 protein: CASSHDRDTYEQYF

V gene: TRBV28
J gene: TRBJ2-2
CDR3 protein: CASSLRMGGAGELFF

V gene: TRBV5-1
J gene: TRBJ2-1
CDR3 protein: CASSLGDESAEQFF

V gene: TRBV4-1
J gene: TRBJ1-1
CDR3 protein: CASSQGEGQAFF

V gene: TRBV5-4
J gene: TRBJ2-1
CDR3 protein: CASSQGRQGIKSYNEQFF

V gene: TRBV5-1
J gene: TRBJ2-7
CDR3 protein: CASSFGDRPPYEQYF

V gene: TRBV4-2
J gene: TRBJ2-7
CDR3 protein: CASSQVAGTNEQYF

V gene: TRBV28
J gene: TRBJ2-7
CDR3 protein: CASSLGRDQYF

V gene: TRBV5-1
J gene: TRBJ2-7
CDR3 protein: CASGQGTTYEQYF

V gene: TRBV28
J gene: TRBJ1-1
CDR3 protein: CASSSWTGQNEAFF

V gene: TRBV6-2/TRBV6-3
J gene: TRBJ1-3
CDR3 protein: CASKDVPSGNTIYF

V gene: TRBV27
J gene: TRBJ2-7
CDR3 protein: CASSSLSGTGFYEQYF

V gene: TRBV5-5
J gene: TRBJ1-2
CDR3 protein: CASSPPRAYGYTF